This T cell receptor beta chain was sequenced in a study of blood T cell repertoires in COVID-19. This CDR3 contains 14 residues. Trimming removed 4 bases at V and 7 bases at J, with 13 bases between. The germline CDR1 and CDR2 sequences are LGHDT and YNNKEL (reference sequence). Study processing details: By means of reference gene primer amplification, nucleated cell counts were estimated. TCRdb's table, derived via immunoSEQ multiplex PCR, lists solely in-frame clones and lacks some. The DNA was the basis for D and trimming; V, J and clone size are from that table. The profile shows some 210,000 clones, 92% of them singletons.

The receptor comes from a young man with acute or convalescent COVID-19. The V and J genes are TRBV3-1 (or the pseudogene TRBV3-2) and TRBJ1-4; no definite D call. The sequencing sample was made of peripheral blood. The CDR3 sequence: CASSRKGGIEKLFF. Written as DNA, the CDR3 is TGTGCCAGCAGCCGCAAGGGAGGGATTGAAAAACTGTTTTTT.